Below are 10 T cell receptor beta chains sequenced from a single sample in a study of OX40 agonist ivuxolimab in advanced cancers. Measured with immunoSEQ multiplex PCR; TCRdb has only the in-frame clones, and not every one. The sample yields about 74,000 clones, 85% to 90% seen once. The material sequenced was CD4+ or CD8+ T cells sorted from blood, taken in a trial of the OX40 agonist ivuxolimab. The origin of the receptors is an adult with an advanced solid tumor such as melanoma, head and neck, liver or kidney cancer.

The chain employs TRBV19 and TRBJ2-5; 10 positions match TRBD1. CDR1 LNHDA and CDR2 SQIVND come from the germline V gene (reference sequence). The junction had 5 bases not matched to a gene; V was cut back by 5 bases and J by 5 bases. This CDR3 has 14 amino acids. For the CDR3, the DNA is TGTGCCAGTAGTGCCCGACAGGGGGCTGAGACCCAGTACTTC. Translating gives CASSARQGAETQYF.

V and J are TRBV5-1 and TRBJ2-5; no reliable D call. V shed 4 bases and J shed 1 base, with 2 bases lying between them. In germline, CDR1 is SGHRS, CDR2 YFSETQ. The CDR3 extends over 11 amino acids. CDR3 residues: CASSVQETQYF. CDR3 DNA sequence: TGCGCCAGCAGCGTCCAAGAGACCCAGTACTTC. Full variable domain (rest looked up from reference TRBV5-1 and TRBJ2-5): KAGVTQTPRYLIKTRGQQVTLSCSPISGHRSVSWYQQTPGQGLQFLFEYFSETQRNKGNFPGRFSGRQFSNSRSEMNVSTLELGDSALYLCASSVQETQYFGPGTRLLVL.

This clone was counted between two and nine times. This chain connects TRBV28 to TRBJ1-3, with 7 bases identical to TRBD1. Trimming cost V 6 bases and J 2 bases; bases outside gene matches: 13. The CDR3 is 17 residues long. Germline V gene sequence: CDR1 MDHEN, CDR2 SYDVKM. CDR3 loop: CASRLRFFDRAGNTIYF. DNA of the CDR3: TGTGCCAGCAGGTTAAGGTTTTTCGACAGGGCTGGAAACACCATATATTTT.

This clone was found once. The gene calls are TRBV6-1 and TRBJ2-3, with D possibly matching TRBD1 (5 bases). This CDR3 comprises 14 residues. Germline V CDR1 and CDR2: MNHNS, SASEGT. Trimming pared 4 bases from V and 4 bases from J, leaving 12 bases between. The CDR3 protein is CASSVVRASDTQYF. DNA of the CDR3: TGTGCCAGCAGTGTGGTCAGGGCGTCAGATACGCAGTATTTT.

The genes are TRBV7-2 and TRBJ1-5; D not resolved. V gave up 4 bases and J gave up 1 base, with 8 bases separating them. Germline V CDR1 and CDR2: SGHTA, FQGNSA. There are 14 residues in the CDR3. CDR3 sequence (DNA): TGTGCCAGCAGCTCCCTAGGGAGCAATCAGCCCCAGCATTTT. As protein: CASSSLGSNQPQHF.

Only one count was recorded for this clone. The CDR3 sequence is CASSHVPDRTNEKLFF. CDR3 nucleotide sequence: TGCGCCAGCAGCCATGTCCCGGACAGGACTAATGAAAAACTGTTTTTT. The chain recombines TRBV4-1 with TRBJ1-4, with 7 bases lining up with TRBD1. The CDR3 consists of 16 residues. Germline V lookup: CDR1 MGHRA, CDR2 YSYEKL. Losses at the gene ends were 3 bases for V and 2 bases for J; bases not matched to a gene: 6.

In DNA, the CDR3 is TGTGCCAGCAGCTTGGTATTCAATGAGCAGTTCTTC. Amino acids: CASSLVFNEQFF. V usage is TRBV5-6 and J usage is TRBJ2-1; D is unresolved. V lost 0 bases and J lost 6, with 4 bases in between. Germline V CDR1 and CDR2: SGHDT, YYEEEE. The CDR3 sequence is 12 residues long. The variable domain in full, completed from reference TRBV5-6 and TRBJ2-1, reads DAGVTQSPTHLIKTRGQQVTLRCSPKSGHDTVSWYQQALGQGPQFIFQYYEEEERQRGNFPDRFSGHQFPNYSSELNVNALLLGDSALYLCASSLVFNEQFFGPGTRLTVL.

A single count supports this clone. The rearrangement joins TRBV19 to TRBJ2-3, with a weak D call TRBD2 (6 bases). Germline V gene lookup returns CDR1 LNHDA and CDR2 SQIVND (reference sequence). This CDR3 region has 15 residues. Trimming took 3 bases from V and 0 from J, leaving 10 bases between them. The CDR3 loop reads CASSIGGWSTDTQYF. DNA for the CDR3: TGTGCCAGTAGTATCGGAGGGTGGAGCACAGATACGCAGTATTTT.

For the CDR3, the DNA is TGTGCCAGCACCAATCCGGGACCCCAAGCCTACGAGCAGTACTTC. Residues: CASTNPGPQAYEQYF. V is TRBV28 and J is TRBJ2-7; the D call may be TRBD1 or TRBD2 (5 bases each). The CDR3 covers 15 residues. V lost 7 bases and J lost 2, with 18 bases in between. CDR1 and CDR2 (germline): MDHEN, SYDVKM.

This clone has just one count. The chain carries TRBV4-1 and TRBJ2-3; maybe TRBD2 (5 bases). Germline assignment: CDR1 MGHRA and CDR2 YSYEKL. V lost 0 bases, J lost 0 bases, and 10 bases lay in between. The CDR3 spans 16 residues. The CDR3 DNA is TGCGCCAGCAGCCAAGATCCGGGATCTAGCACAGATACGCAGTATTTT. Its protein is CASSQDPGSSTDTQYF.